This TCR beta chain was captured in a study of T-cell reconstitution after alpha-beta-depleted transplantation in children (dated by TCRdb to 2015 to 2016). Background for the entire study: Using TCR repertoire profiling, the study quantitatively followed how T-cell immune reconstitution unfolded in children after TCRalphabeta/CD19-depleted allogeneic hematopoietic cell transplantation.

The treatment or condition label, as the study defines it: allogeneic hematopoietic cell transplantation with graft depleted of TCRalphabeta T cells and CD19 B cells. The children who served as transplant recipients had been given grafts of TCRalphabeta/CD19-depleted allogeneic hematopoietic cells. This clonotype has a count of ten or more. Its antigen target is currently unknown. There are no base qualities to consult, and no much larger clone falls within one base. Spanning cysteine to phenylalanine, the CDR3 consists of 12 amino acids. Only the CDR3 part of the read is kept: 36 bases, read in frame from the first base. After removal of 10 bases from V and 5 bases from J, the junction retains 7 bases not matched to a gene. Libraries were built with PCR. Sequencing relied on an Illumina HiSeq 2500. TCR library preparation used molecular barcoding, with unique molecular identifiers applied to normalize quantification of the TCRbeta repertoire. The public reads were reprocessed in TCRdb via fastp at Q25 and MiXCR, keeping in-frame beta chains. Each CDR3 protein appears once, grouped with its most common genes and DNA. The sample records hundreds of thousands of distinct CDR3 sequences, roughly 15% of which are singletons. The ten largest clones represent under 6% of the sample.

Overall results and qualifications from the work: About two months after transplant, the apparently early recovery of alphabetaT-cell counts reportedly depended on just several hundred clones that had expanded rapidly and came from non-depleted graft cells. The high TCRbeta diversity at day 60 in some patients was ascribed to recipient T cells and intrathymic progenitors that had survived conditioning. Over subsequent months, a decline in hyperexpanded clone frequencies was noted, and after one year, T-cell counts and TCRbeta diversity were mostly ascribed to newly produced T cells.

The input for sequencing was PBMCs, mostly from graft donor cells, taken 360 days after TCRalphabeta/CD19-depleted stem cell transplant. The receptor comes from a male patient younger than 18 who had a stem cell transplant for acute lymphoblastic leukemia, so the T cells may come from the graft donor. The receptor chain draws on TRBV12-3 or TRBV12-4 and TRBJ2-7, with 8 bases in between that match TRBD2. The DNA sequence reads TGTGCCATACGGGAGGGGATCAACGAGCAGTACTTC. This encodes CAIREGINEQYF.